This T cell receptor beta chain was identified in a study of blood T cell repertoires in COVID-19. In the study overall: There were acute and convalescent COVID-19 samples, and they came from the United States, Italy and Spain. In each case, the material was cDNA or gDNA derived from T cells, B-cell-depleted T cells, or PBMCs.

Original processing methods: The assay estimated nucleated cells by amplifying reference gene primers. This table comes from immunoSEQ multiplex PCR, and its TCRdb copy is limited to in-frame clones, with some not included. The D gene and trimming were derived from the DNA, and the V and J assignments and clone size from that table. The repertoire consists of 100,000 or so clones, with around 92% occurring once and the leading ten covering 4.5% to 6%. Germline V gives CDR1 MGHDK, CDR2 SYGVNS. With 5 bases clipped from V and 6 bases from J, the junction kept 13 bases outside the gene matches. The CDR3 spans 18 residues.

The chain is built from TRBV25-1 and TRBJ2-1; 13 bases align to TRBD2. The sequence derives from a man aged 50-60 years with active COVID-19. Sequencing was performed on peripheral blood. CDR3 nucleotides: TGTGCCAGCAGTAACCCGGGACTAGCGGGAATGGGAGGCAATGAGCAGTTCTTC. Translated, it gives CASSNPGLAGMGGNEQFF.